This T cell receptor beta chain is drawn from a study of T cell changes during pregnancy in multiple sclerosis. Trimming cost V 4 bases and J 0 bases, with 16 bases left between them. This CDR3 region has 16 residues. CDR1 is MGHRA and CDR2 is YSYEKL in the germline V gene. Generated by immunoSEQ multiplex PCR, the TCRdb table keeps only in-frame clones and is missing some. Here the sample spans about 20,000 clones, roughly nine tenths being singletons. This clone was seen once. The V and J genes are TRBV4-1 and TRBJ2-7; D not certain. This receptor was obtained from a female donor in good health, enrolled as a control in a pregnancy study. Here the sequenced sample was CD8+ T cells from peripheral blood mononuclear cells, taken in the third trimester of pregnancy. The CDR3 bases are TGCGCCAGCAGCCGAGGCCTTATGGTAAACTCCTACGAGCAGTACTTC. It encodes CASSRGLMVNSYEQYF.